This TCR beta chain was sequenced during a study of control samples from healthy donors and cancer patients. This CDR3 has 16 residues. Trimming took off 0 bases at V and 3 bases at J, with 15 bases between the two ends. Germline V CDR1 and CDR2: LGHDT, YNNKEL (reference sequence). Here immunoSEQ multiplex PCR was the method, and the copy in TCRdb shows in-frame clones only, minus some. The profile shows tens of thousands of clones, about 89% of them singletons. The clonotype originates from a woman aged 55-69 years with lung cancer. Sequencing was carried out using PBMCs. The chain carries TRBV3-1 (or the pseudogene TRBV3-2) and TRBJ2-7; D remains unclear. The CDR3 here is CASSQDLALLGYEQYF. The CDR3 DNA reads TGTGCCAGCAGCCAAGACCTGGCACTTCTAGGCTACGAGCAGTACTTC.